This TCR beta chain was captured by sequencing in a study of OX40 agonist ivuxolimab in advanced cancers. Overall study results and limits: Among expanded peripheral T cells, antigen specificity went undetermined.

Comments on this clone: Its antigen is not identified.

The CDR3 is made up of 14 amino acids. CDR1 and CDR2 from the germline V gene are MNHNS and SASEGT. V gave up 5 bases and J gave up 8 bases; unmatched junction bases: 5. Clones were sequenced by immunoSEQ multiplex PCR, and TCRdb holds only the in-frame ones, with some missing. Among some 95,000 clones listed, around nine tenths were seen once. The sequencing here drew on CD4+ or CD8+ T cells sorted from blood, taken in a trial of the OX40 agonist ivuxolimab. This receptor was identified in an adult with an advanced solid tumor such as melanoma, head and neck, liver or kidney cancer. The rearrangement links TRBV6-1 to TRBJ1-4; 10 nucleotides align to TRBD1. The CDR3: CASSRQGAWEKLFF. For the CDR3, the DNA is TGTGCCAGCAGTCGACAGGGGGCATGGGAAAAACTGTTTTTT.